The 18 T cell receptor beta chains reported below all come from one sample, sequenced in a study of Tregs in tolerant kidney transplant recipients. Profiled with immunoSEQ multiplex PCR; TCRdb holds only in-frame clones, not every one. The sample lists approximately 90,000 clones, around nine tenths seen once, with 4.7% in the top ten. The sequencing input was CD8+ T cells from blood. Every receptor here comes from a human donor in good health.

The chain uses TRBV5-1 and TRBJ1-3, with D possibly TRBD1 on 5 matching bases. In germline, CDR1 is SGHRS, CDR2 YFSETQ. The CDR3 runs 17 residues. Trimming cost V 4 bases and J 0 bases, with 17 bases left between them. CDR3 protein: CASSLGEGTRSGNTIYF. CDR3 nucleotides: TGCGCCAGCAGCCTGGGGGAGGGGACGCGCTCTGGAAACACCATATATTTT.

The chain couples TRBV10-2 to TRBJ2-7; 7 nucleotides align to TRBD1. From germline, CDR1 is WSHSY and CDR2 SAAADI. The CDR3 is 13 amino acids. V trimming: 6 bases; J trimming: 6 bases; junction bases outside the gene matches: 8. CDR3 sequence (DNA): TGCGCCAGCAGGGGGGACAGCCCCCTCGAGCAGTACTTC. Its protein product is CASRGDSPLEQYF.

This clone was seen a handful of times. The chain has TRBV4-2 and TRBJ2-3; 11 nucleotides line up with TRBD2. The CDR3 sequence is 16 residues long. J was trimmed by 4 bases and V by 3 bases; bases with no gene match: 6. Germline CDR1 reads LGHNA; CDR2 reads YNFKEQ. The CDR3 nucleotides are TGTGCCAGCAGCCAGGCCACTAGCGGGGGAGCAGATACGCAGTATTTT. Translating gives CASSQATSGGADTQYF.

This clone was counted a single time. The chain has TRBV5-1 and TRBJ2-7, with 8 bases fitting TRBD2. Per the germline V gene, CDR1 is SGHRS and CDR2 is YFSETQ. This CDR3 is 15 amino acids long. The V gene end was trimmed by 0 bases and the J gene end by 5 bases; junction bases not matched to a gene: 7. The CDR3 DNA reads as TGCGCCAGCAGCTTGGAGGGGGGACTAGGGGACGAGCAGTACTTC. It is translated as CASSLEGGLGDEQYF.

The CDR3, as DNA: TGTGCCAGCAGCTCCCTGACTGAGCAGTTCTTC. Amino acid sequence: CASSSLTEQFF. The genes are TRBV11-1 and TRBJ2-1, with D uncertain. The CDR3 extends over 11 amino acids. Trimming removed 4 bases from V and 9 bases from J, with 7 bases in between. The germline CDR1 and CDR2 sequences are SGHAT and FQDESV (reference sequence).

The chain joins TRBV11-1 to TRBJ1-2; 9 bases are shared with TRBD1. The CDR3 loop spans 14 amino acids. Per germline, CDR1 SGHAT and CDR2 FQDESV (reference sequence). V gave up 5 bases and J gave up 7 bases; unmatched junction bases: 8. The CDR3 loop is CASSPAGTGPGYTF. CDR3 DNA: TGTGCCAGCAGCCCAGCCGGGACAGGGCCTGGCTACACCTTC.

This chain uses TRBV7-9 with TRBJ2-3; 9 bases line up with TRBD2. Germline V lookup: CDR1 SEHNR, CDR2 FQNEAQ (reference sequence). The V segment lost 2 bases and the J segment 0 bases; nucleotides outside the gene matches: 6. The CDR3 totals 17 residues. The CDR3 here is CASSLRGSGGSTDTQYF. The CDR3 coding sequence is TGTGCCAGCAGCTTAAGAGGTAGCGGGGGCAGCACAGATACGCAGTATTTT. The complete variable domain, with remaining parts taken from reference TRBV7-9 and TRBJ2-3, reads DTGVSQNPRHKITKRGQNVTFRCDPISEHNRLYWYRQTLGQGPEFLTYFQNEAQLEKSRLLSDRFSAERPKGSFSTLEIQRTEQGDSAMYLCASSLRGSGGSTDTQYFGPGTRLTVL.

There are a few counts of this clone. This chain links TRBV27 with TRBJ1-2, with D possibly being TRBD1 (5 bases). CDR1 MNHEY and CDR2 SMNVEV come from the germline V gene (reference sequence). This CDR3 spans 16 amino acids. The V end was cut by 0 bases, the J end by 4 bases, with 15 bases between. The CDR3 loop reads CASSLSPGGGFYGYTF. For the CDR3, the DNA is TGTGCCAGCAGTTTATCCCCCGGTGGGGGGTTCTATGGCTACACCTTC.

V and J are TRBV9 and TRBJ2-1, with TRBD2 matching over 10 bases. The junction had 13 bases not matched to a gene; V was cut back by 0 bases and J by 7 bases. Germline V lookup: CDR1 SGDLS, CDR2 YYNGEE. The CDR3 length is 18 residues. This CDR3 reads CASSVVTSGEIPTNEQFF. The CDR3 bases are TGTGCCAGCAGCGTAGTAACTAGCGGGGAAATCCCAACTAATGAGCAGTTCTTC.

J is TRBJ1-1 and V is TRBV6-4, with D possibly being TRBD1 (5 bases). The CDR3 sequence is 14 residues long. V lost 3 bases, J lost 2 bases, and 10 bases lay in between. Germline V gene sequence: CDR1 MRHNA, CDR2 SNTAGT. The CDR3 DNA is TGTGCCAGCAGTGAAAGGGGTGGAAACACTGAAGCTTTCTTT. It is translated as CASSERGGNTEAFF.

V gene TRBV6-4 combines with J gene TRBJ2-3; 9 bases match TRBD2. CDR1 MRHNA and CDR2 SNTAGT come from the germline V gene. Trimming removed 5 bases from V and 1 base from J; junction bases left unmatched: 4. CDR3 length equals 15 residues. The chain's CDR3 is CASSLASGGTDTQYF. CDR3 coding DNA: TGTGCCAGCAGTCTCGCTAGCGGGGGCACAGATACGCAGTATTTT.

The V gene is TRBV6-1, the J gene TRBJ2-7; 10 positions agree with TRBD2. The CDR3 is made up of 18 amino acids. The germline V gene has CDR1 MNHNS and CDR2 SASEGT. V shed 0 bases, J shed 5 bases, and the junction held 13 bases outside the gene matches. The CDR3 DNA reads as TGTGCCAGCAGTGAAGCGCGCCCCCTAGCGGGAGCCTACCACGAGCAGTACTTC. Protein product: CASSEARPLAGAYHEQYF.

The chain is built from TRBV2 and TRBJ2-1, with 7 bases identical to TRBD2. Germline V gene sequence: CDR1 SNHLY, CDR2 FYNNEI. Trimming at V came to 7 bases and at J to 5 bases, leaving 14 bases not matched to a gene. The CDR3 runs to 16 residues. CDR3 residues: CASIPRWGGSDNEQFF. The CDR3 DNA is TGTGCCAGCATTCCCCGGTGGGGGGGTTCAGACAATGAGCAGTTCTTC.

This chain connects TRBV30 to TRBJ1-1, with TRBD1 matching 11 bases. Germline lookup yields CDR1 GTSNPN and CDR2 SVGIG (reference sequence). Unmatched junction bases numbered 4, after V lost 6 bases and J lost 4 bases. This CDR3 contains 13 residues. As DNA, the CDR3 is TGTGCCTGTGGACAGGGGGCGTCCACTGAAGCTTTCTTT. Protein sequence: CACGQGASTEAFF.

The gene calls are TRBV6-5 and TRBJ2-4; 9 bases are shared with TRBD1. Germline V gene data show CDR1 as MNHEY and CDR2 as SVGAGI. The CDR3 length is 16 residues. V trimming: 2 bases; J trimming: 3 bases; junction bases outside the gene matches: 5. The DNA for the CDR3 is TGTGCCAGCAGTTACAGGGTGACAGGGGGCAAAAACATTCAGTACTTC. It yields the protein CASSYRVTGGKNIQYF.

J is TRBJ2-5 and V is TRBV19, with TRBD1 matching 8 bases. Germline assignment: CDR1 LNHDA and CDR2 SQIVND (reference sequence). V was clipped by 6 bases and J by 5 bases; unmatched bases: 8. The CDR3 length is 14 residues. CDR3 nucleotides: TGTGCCAGTAGCCCGCTCAGGGGGCTGGAGACCCAGTACTTC. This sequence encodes CASSPLRGLETQYF.

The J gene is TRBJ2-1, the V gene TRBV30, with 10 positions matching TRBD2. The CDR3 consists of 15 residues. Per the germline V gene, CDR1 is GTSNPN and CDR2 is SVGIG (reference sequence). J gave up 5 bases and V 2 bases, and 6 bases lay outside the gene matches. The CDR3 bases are TGTGCCTGGAGTAGACTAGCGGGTATCGACAATGAGCAGTTCTTC. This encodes CAWSRLAGIDNEQFF.

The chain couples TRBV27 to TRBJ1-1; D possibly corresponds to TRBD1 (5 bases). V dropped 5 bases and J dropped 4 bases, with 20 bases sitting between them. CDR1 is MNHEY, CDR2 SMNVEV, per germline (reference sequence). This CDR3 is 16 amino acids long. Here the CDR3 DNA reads TGTGCCAGCAGTCCCCGGAGAGGGGCCCTTATCACTGAAGCTTTCTTT. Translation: CASSPRRGALITEAFF.